These 10 T cell receptor beta chains were sequenced from one sample in a study of T cells after yellow fever vaccination. TCRdb independently ran MiXCR on the 5' RACE reads; one entry per CDR3 protein. The sample consists of 120,000 or so distinct CDR3 sequences, 7.2% of them appearing once. Sequenced material: CD4+ T cells sorted from PBMCs, taken roughly 47 days after the first yellow fever vaccination. These receptors were collected from a man between 18 and 35 years old who received the YFV17D yellow fever vaccine.

The chain carries TRBV7-8 and TRBJ2-7, with a tentative D call TRBD1 (6 bases). The CDR3 runs to 13 residues. Germline V gene sequence: CDR1 SGHVS, CDR2 FQNEAQ. Trimming removed 7 bases from V and 4 bases from J, with 14 bases in between. This CDR3 reads CASTTGTRYEQYF. CDR3 coding DNA: TGTGCCAGCACCACCGGGACACGGTACGAGCAGTACTTC.

This clonotype was observed at least ten times. The gene calls are TRBV11-2 and TRBJ2-7; TRBD2 agrees at 12 bases. Trimming at V came to 5 bases and at J to 4 bases, leaving 3 bases not matched to a gene. Per the germline V gene, CDR1 is SGHAT and CDR2 is FQNNGV. CDR3 size: 14 residues. The CDR3 bases are TGTGCCAGCAGCCCCGGGACTAGCGGGTACGAGCAGTACTTC. Translated, it gives CASSPGTSGYEQYF.

This clonotype was recorded many times. The V and J genes are TRBV12-3 or TRBV12-4 and TRBJ2-3; TRBD2 agrees at 13 bases. The V segment lost 6 bases and the J segment 7 bases; nucleotides outside the gene matches: 4. The CDR3 has 14 residues. CDR3 amino acids: CASSTSGGAHTQYF. The CDR3 nucleotides are TGTGCCAGCAGCACTAGCGGGGGGGCTCATACGCAGTATTTT.

This clonotype was counted a few times. This chain uses TRBV5-1 with TRBJ2-2; tentatively, D is TRBD1 (5 bases). This CDR3 has 15 residues. V lost 2 bases, J lost 2 bases, and 10 bases lay in between. The germline gives CDR1 SGHRS, CDR2 YFSETQ. CDR3 sequence: CASSFDSSNTGELFF. The DNA for the CDR3 is TGCGCCAGCAGCTTTGACAGCTCCAACACCGGGGAGCTGTTTTTT.

This clonotype was seen many times. This rearrangement joins TRBV5-1 to TRBJ2-2, with D uncertain. Germline V gene lookup returns CDR1 SGHRS and CDR2 YFSETQ. The CDR3 covers 14 residues. Trimming cost V 0 bases and J 3 bases, with 6 bases left between them. CDR3 DNA: TGCGCCAGCAGCTTGGGGGTGGACACCGGGGAGCTGTTTTTT. Encoded protein: CASSLGVDTGELFF.

In this sample, this clonotype turned up a few times. V gene TRBV4-3 combines with J gene TRBJ1-5; no definite D call. Germline V gives CDR1 LGHNA, CDR2 YSLEER. Between the trimmed V and J ends, which lost 1 base and 0 bases, there was a span of 7 bases. The CDR3 has 15 residues. The CDR3 sequence is CASSQGAYSNQPQHF. Here the CDR3 DNA reads TGCGCCAGCAGCCAAGGGGCCTATAGCAATCAGCCCCAGCATTTT.

This clonotype was recorded a few times. The rearrangement links TRBV28 to TRBJ2-7; D is perhaps TRBD1 or TRBD2 (5 bases each). CDR1 and CDR2 (germline): MDHEN, SYDVKM. The CDR3 has 11 amino acids. With 6 bases removed from V and 5 bases from J, the gap between germline ends came to 8 bases. In DNA form, the CDR3 reads TGTGCCAGCAGCTCGGGGCACGAGCAGTACGTC. Translating it yields CASSSGHEQYV.

This clonotype was seen ten or more times. The chain couples TRBV7-2 to TRBJ2-3; 10 nucleotides line up with TRBD2. J lost 4 bases, V lost 4 bases, and 8 bases had no gene match. The CDR3 runs to 16 residues. Germline CDR1 reads SGHTA; CDR2 reads FQGNSA. In DNA, the CDR3 is TGTGCCAGCAGCTGGAAGCGGGGGGGCATATCAGATACGCAGTATTTT. The encoded protein is CASSWKRGGISDTQYF.

Note on this clonotype: The junction shows a germline mismatch at one end, possibly a read error. The chain uses TRBV6-5 and TRBJ1-2; unclear D gene. The length of the CDR3 is 14 residues. Germline V gene lookup returns CDR1 MNHEY and CDR2 SVGAGI. Here the CDR3 reads CACSYSRSNYGYTF. In DNA form, the CDR3 reads TGTGCCTGCAGTTACTCCCGCAGTAACTATGGCTACACCTTC.

Of note for this clonotype: A read error may explain this, as a much larger clone is one base away. V and J are TRBV27 and TRBJ1-6; possible D gene TRBD1, 5 bases. This CDR3 comprises 15 residues. V gave up 6 bases and J gave up 8 bases, with 17 bases separating them. Per the germline V gene, CDR1 is MNHEY and CDR2 is SMNVEV (reference sequence). The DNA of the CDR3 is TGTGCCAGCAGACCCCTCCAGGGAGTGGATTCACCCCTCCACTTT. This gives the protein CASRPLQGVDSPLHF.